This T cell receptor (beta chain) was captured in a study of blood T cell repertoires in COVID-19. CDR1 MNHEY and CDR2 SMNVEV come from the germline V gene (reference sequence). Unmatched junction bases numbered 12, after V lost 5 bases and J lost 1 base. The CDR3 has 17 amino acids. The data were produced by immunoSEQ multiplex PCR, yet TCRdb's version contains in-frame clones alone and is incomplete. The repertoire holds a few hundred thousand clones, with about 90% as singletons. The chain links TRBV27 to TRBJ2-3, with TRBD2 matching over 7 bases. This TCR was sampled from a woman in her 30s who had recovered from COVID-19. The material sequenced was PBMCs or T cells enriched from blood (not recorded which). CDR3 nucleotides: TGTGCCAGCAGTACCCCGGCCGGACTAGTCGGCACAGATACGCAGTATTTT. Its protein is CASSTPAGLVGTDTQYF.